This T cell receptor beta chain is from a study of identical twins. Template switching introduced a universal primer site, and the cDNA bore unique molecular identifiers. TCRdb fed the 5' RACE reads into MiXCR, producing one record per CDR3 protein. The sample records 500,000 to 650,000 distinct CDR3 sequences, 20% to 25% being singletons. This CDR3 comprises 14 residues. Germline V lookup: CDR1 LNHDA, CDR2 SQIVND (reference sequence). Trimming took off 1 base at V and 1 base at J, with 7 bases between the two ends. Healthy Caucasians were all of the donors. Study results and limitations: Beta out-of-frame sequences showed weaker excess sharing between twins. Among monozygotic twins, out-of-frame TCR alpha sharing exceeded what models predicted.

Worth noting for this clonotype: Its antigen is as yet unknown.

Separately, the same data were catalogued under a study of yellow fever vaccine responses in identical twins.

This clonotype was sampled from a young woman in good health. The V and J genes are TRBV19 and TRBJ1-1; D gene ambiguous. The sequenced sample was CD4+ T cells sorted from blood. CDR3 sequence reads: CASSIGGSNTEAFF. CDR3 in DNA: TGTGCCAGTAGTATAGGCGGCTCGAACACTGAAGCTTTCTTT.